The 27 T cell receptor beta chains below all came from one sample that was sequenced in a study of glioma-infiltrating T cells. The iRepertoire nested amplicon-rescue multiplex PCR amplified TCR alpha and beta CDR3s from RNA. TCRdb used MiXCR to reprocess the multiplex PCR reads, holding one entry per CDR3 protein. This table holds over 130,000 distinct CDR3 sequences, around 40% found once. Material for sequencing was glioma tissue, nonneoplastic brain tissue, or PBMCs (not recorded which). These receptors were taken from a human donor with low-grade glioma or glioblastoma, undergoing nonglioma brain surgery, or in good health (not recorded which).

Concerning this clonotype: This may come from a read error, since a much larger clone is one base off. This chain uses TRBV15 with TRBJ2-1; 10 bases match TRBD2. The CDR3 sequence is 18 residues long. Per the germline V gene, CDR1 is LNHNV and CDR2 is YYDKDF (reference sequence). V shed 0 bases and J 0 bases; nucleotides not matched to a gene: 5. CDR3 protein: CATSREAGGSNSYNEQFF. CDR3 nucleotides: TGTGCCACCAGCAGAGAAGCGGGGGGGTCAAACTCCTACAATGAGCAGTTCTTC.

This clonotype was detected a few times. The chain employs TRBV19 and TRBJ2-3, with D hard to call. CDR1 is LNHDA and CDR2 is SQIVND in the germline V gene (reference sequence). Trimming took off 7 bases at V and 1 base at J, with 12 bases between the two ends. The CDR3 length is 14 residues. CDR3 protein: CASTHRHGTDTQYF. Here the CDR3 DNA reads TGTGCCAGTACCCACCGGCATGGCACAGATACGCAGTATTTT.

This sequence joins TRBV7-2 and TRBJ2-7, with D perhaps TRBD1 (5 bases). Between the trimmed V and J ends, which lost 4 bases and 2 bases, there was a span of 12 bases. The CDR3 loop spans 14 amino acids. Per germline, CDR1 SGHTA and CDR2 FQGNSA. This chain's CDR3 is CASSSDNRPYEQYF. For the CDR3, the DNA is TGTGCCAGCAGCTCGGACAACCGACCCTACGAGCAGTACTTC.

This clonotype was counted a few times. This chain joins TRBV29-1 and TRBJ1-5; possibly TRBD1 for D (5 bases). The V and J ends lost 4 bases and 7 bases respectively, with 11 bases between them. This CDR3 has 12 residues. Looked up from germline, CDR1 is SQVTM and CDR2 is ANQGSEA. For the CDR3, the DNA is TGCAGCGTTGCGGGGGGGGGACAGCCCCAGCATTTT. It encodes CSVAGGGQPQHF. Full variable domain (remainder filled in from reference TRBV29-1 and TRBJ1-5): SAVISQKPSRDICQRGTSLTIQCQVDSQVTMMFWYRQQPGQSLTLIATANQGSEATYESGFVIDKFPISRPNLTFSTLTVSNMSPEDSSIYLCSVAGGGQPQHFGDGTRLSIL.

The chain carries TRBV24-1 and TRBJ2-5; TRBD1 might be the D (5 bases). CDR1 is KGHDR, CDR2 SFDVKD, per germline. Trimming removed 3 bases at V and 9 bases at J, with 19 bases between. CDR3 size: 15 residues. CDR3 nucleotide sequence: TGTGCCACCAGTGATGGTACAGGCGGCGTAAGGGCCCAGTACTTC. Its protein is CATSDGTGGVRAQYF.

This clonotype was observed a few times. The rearrangement joins TRBV27 to TRBJ2-7; D is possibly TRBD1 (6 bases). There are 11 residues in the CDR3. Germline V gene sequence: CDR1 MNHEY, CDR2 SMNVEV (reference sequence). V lost 5 bases and J lost 7, with 9 bases in between. CDR3 DNA sequence: TGTGCCAGCAGTAAACAGGGAGAGCAGTACTTC. Translating it yields CASSKQGEQYF.

This clonotype has at least ten counts. The V and J genes are TRBV10-1 and TRBJ2-7; no firm D call. This CDR3 comprises 9 residues. Germline lookup yields CDR1 WNHNN and CDR2 SYGVQD (reference sequence). V shed 6 bases and J shed 7 bases, with 4 bases lying between them. The CDR3 loop is CASSGEQYF. CDR3 DNA sequence: TGCGCCAGCAGCGGAGAGCAGTACTTC.

Here the CDR3 DNA reads TGTGCCAGCAGTGAAGCAGGGACAAATGGCTACACCTTC. It encodes CASSEAGTNGYTF. The chain is built from TRBV2 and TRBJ1-2; tentative D call: TRBD1 (6 bases). Germline V gene sequence: CDR1 SNHLY, CDR2 FYNNEI. The CDR3 consists of 13 residues. V dropped 0 bases and J dropped 6 bases, with 8 bases sitting between them.

The V gene is TRBV19, the J gene TRBJ1-5; D gene uncertain. The CDR3 is 14 residues long. Looked up from germline, CDR1 is LNHDA and CDR2 is SQIVND (reference sequence). Trimming took 6 bases from V and 2 from J, leaving 11 bases between them. The CDR3: CASRLAGGNQPQHF. The CDR3 region has the DNA TGTGCCAGTAGGCTAGCGGGTGGCAATCAGCCCCAGCATTTT.

This clonotype was picked up a small number of times. J is TRBJ2-7 and V is TRBV27, with 7 bases matching TRBD2. CDR1 and CDR2 (germline): MNHEY, SMNVEV (reference sequence). Trimming at V came to 6 bases and at J to 4 bases, leaving 9 bases not matched to a gene. The CDR3 runs to 14 residues. The CDR3: CASRASGVYYEQYF. The CDR3 DNA is TGTGCCAGCAGGGCAAGCGGGGTTTATTACGAGCAGTACTTC.

This clonotype was counted a few times. This sequence joins TRBV6-6 and TRBJ2-7; 10 nucleotides agree with TRBD1. V lost 2 bases to trimming and J lost 4 bases; unmatched junction nucleotides: 5. Germline CDR1 and CDR2: MNHNY and SVGAGI (reference sequence). The CDR3 covers 15 residues. The CDR3 sequence: CASSYVGTGVYEQYF. DNA of the CDR3: TGTGCCAGCAGTTACGTTGGGACAGGGGTATACGAGCAGTACTTC.

The chain carries TRBV19 and TRBJ2-1; D uncertain. The CDR3 consists of 13 residues. Trimming removed 7 bases at V and 7 bases at J, with 14 bases between. Germline CDR1 is LNHDA and CDR2 is SQIVND (reference sequence). CDR3 in amino acids: CASTSILGNEQFF. CDR3 DNA: TGTGCCAGTACCTCAATACTGGGGAATGAGCAGTTCTTC.

Only a few counts were recorded for this clonotype. This sequence joins TRBV4-1 and TRBJ2-1; D might be TRBD1 (6 bases). The CDR3 totals 13 residues. Germline V CDR1 and CDR2: MGHRA, YSYEKL. The V end was cut by 2 bases, the J end by 6 bases, with 8 bases between. Here the CDR3 DNA reads TGCGCCAGCAGCCAAACAGGGAGCAATGAGCAGTTCTTC. This codes for CASSQTGSNEQFF.

J is TRBJ1-2 and V is TRBV7-2, with D unresolved. V shed 4 bases and J shed 4 bases, with 13 bases lying between them. Germline values: CDR1 SGHTA, CDR2 FQGNSA. This CDR3 comprises 14 residues. The CDR3 nucleotides are TGTGCCAGCAGCTCCGGTGAAGGATTCTATGGCTACACCTTC. This sequence encodes CASSSGEGFYGYTF. Full variable domain (missing parts from reference TRBV7-2 and TRBJ1-2): GAGVSQSPSNKVTEKGKDVELRCDPISGHTALYWYRQSLGQGLEFLIYFQGNSAPDKSGLPSDRFSAERTGGSVSTLTIQRTQQEDSAVYLCASSSGEGFYGYTFGSGTRLTVV.

This chain connects TRBV20-1 to TRBJ2-7, with 11 bases lining up with TRBD2. Germline V gene sequence: CDR1 DFQATT, CDR2 SNEGSKA (reference sequence). The CDR3 has 15 amino acids. V gave up 0 bases and J gave up 4 bases; unmatched junction bases: 5. The CDR3 nucleotides are TGCAGTGCTAGAGATGGAGCTAGCGGGGGGTACGAGCAGTACTTC. Its translation: CSARDGASGGYEQYF.

This rearrangement joins TRBV20-1 to TRBJ2-5; D is perhaps TRBD1 (6 bases). This CDR3 spans 11 amino acids. CDR1 and CDR2 from the germline V gene are DFQATT and SNEGSKA (reference sequence). V lost 5 bases, J lost 12 bases, and 16 bases lay in between. The CDR3 DNA is TGCAGTGCTGGGGGCTTAGGGGCCGAGTACTTC. Its protein is CSAGGLGAEYF.

This chain links TRBV12-3 or TRBV12-4 with TRBJ2-5; D is uncertain. The CDR3 extends over 13 amino acids. Trimming pared 5 bases from V and 0 bases from J, leaving 7 bases between. The CDR3 DNA is TGTGCCAGCAGTCCCCCGTACCAAGAGACCCAGTACTTC. Protein: CASSPPYQETQYF.

This clonotype has a single count. V is TRBV27 and J is TRBJ1-2, with unresolved D. CDR3 length: 16 residues. The V gene lost 9 bases and the J gene lost 3 bases, with 23 bases spanning the gap. Germline V lookup: CDR1 MNHEY, CDR2 SMNVEV (reference sequence). This CDR3 is CASKTRLDREHYGYTF. The CDR3 DNA reads as TGTGCCAGTAAAACAAGACTTGATAGGGAGCACTATGGCTACACCTTC.

The chain combines TRBV7-3 with TRBJ2-1; TRBD2 matches 9 bases. V was clipped by 0 bases and J by 7 bases; unmatched bases: 4. The CDR3 covers 15 residues. From germline, CDR1 is SGHTA and CDR2 FQGTGA. The chain's CDR3 is CASSLTSGSRNEQFF. As DNA, the CDR3 is TGTGCCAGCAGCTTAACTAGCGGGAGTAGGAATGAGCAGTTCTTC. The variable domain in full, completed from reference TRBV7-3 and TRBJ2-1, reads GAGVSQTPSNKVTEKGKYVELRCDPISGHTALYWYRQSLGQGPEFLIYFQGTGAADDSGLPNDRFFAVRPEGSVSTLKIQRTERGDSAVYLCASSLTSGSRNEQFFGPGTRLTVL.

V usage is TRBV5-4 and J usage is TRBJ2-1; 7 bases match TRBD2. The CDR3 spans 15 residues. In germline, CDR1 is SGHNT, CDR2 YYREEE (reference sequence). Trimming at V came to 3 bases and at J to 9 bases, leaving 12 bases not matched to a gene. This CDR3 is CASSSRDYEAGEQFF. The CDR3 nucleotides are TGTGCCAGCAGCTCACGGGACTATGAAGCGGGTGAGCAGTTCTTC.

Remarks on this clonotype: One end of the junction fails to match germline, which may point to a read error. This rearrangement joins TRBV4-1 to TRBJ2-1, with D possibly TRBD2 on 6 matching bases. This CDR3 region has 15 residues. Germline V gene sequence: CDR1 MGHRA, CDR2 YSYEKL. The CDR3 DNA reads TGTGCCAGCAGCTTAGCCCGGGGGTCCTACAATGAGCAGTTCTTC. Protein: CASSLARGSYNEQFF.

In its sample, this clonotype was seen a few times. J is TRBJ2-2 and V is TRBV6-1, with TRBD1 identical over 8 bases. With 7 bases clipped from V and 2 bases from J, the junction kept 3 bases outside the gene matches. Germline CDR1 is MNHNS and CDR2 is SASEGT. The CDR3 spans 14 residues. The CDR3 loop reads CASTGGSNTGELFF. CDR3 nucleotides: TGTGCCAGCACAGGGGGCTCTAACACCGGGGAGCTGTTTTTT.

The chain combines TRBV6-1 with TRBJ1-5; 9 bases line up with TRBD1. The junction had 6 bases not matched to a gene; V was cut back by 4 bases and J by 5 bases. Looked up from germline, CDR1 is MNHNS and CDR2 is SASEGT. This CDR3 spans 15 amino acids. The CDR3 nucleotides read TGTGCCAGCAGTGGCCGGGACAGGGAAGATCAGCCCCAGCATTTT. Its protein is CASSGRDREDQPQHF.

Many counts were recorded for this clonotype. The CDR3 coding sequence is TGTGCCAGCAGCGGGAAGGGTGCAGGCCCCCAGCCCCAGCATTTT. It encodes CASSGKGAGPQPQHF. The chain links TRBV7-9 to TRBJ1-5; D is uncertain. Germline CDR1 and CDR2: SEHNR and FQNEAQ (reference sequence). The V gene lost 5 bases and the J gene lost 7 bases, with 18 bases spanning the gap. The CDR3 totals 15 residues.

The chain combines TRBV7-9 with TRBJ1-3; D may be TRBD1 (5 bases). V gave up 7 bases and J gave up 2 bases, with 12 bases separating them. Germline CDR1 reads SEHNR; CDR2 reads FQNEAQ (reference sequence). The CDR3 has 14 residues. CDR3 amino acids: CASIKTDAGNTIYF. Written as DNA, the CDR3 is TGTGCCAGCATCAAGACAGACGCTGGAAACACCATATATTTT.

The chain carries TRBV12-3 or TRBV12-4 and TRBJ1-1, with a weak D call TRBD1 (5 bases). The length of the CDR3 is 12 residues. The V end lost 4 bases, the J end lost 6 bases, and 9 bases lay between the germline ends. The CDR3: CASSYAGPEAFF. CDR3 nucleotides: TGTGCCAGCAGTTACGCGGGACCTGAAGCTTTCTTT.

This clonotype was counted a few times. The V call is TRBV28, the J call TRBJ1-6; D is ambiguous. The length of the CDR3 is 16 residues. Germline V gene data show CDR1 as MDHEN and CDR2 as SYDVKM. Trimming took off 5 bases at V and 0 bases at J, with 11 bases between the two ends. The CDR3 reads CASSDSSHSYNSPLHF. CDR3 sequence (DNA): TGTGCCAGCAGTGACTCCTCTCACTCCTATAATTCACCCCTCCACTTT.